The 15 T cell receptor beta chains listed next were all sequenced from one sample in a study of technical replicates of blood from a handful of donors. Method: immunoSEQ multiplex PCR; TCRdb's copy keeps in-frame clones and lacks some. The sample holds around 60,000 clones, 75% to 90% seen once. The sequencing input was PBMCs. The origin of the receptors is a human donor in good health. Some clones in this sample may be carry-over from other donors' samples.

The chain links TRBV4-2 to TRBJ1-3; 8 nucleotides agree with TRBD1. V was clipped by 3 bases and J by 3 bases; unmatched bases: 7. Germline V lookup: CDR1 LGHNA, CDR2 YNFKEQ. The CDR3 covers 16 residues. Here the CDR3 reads CASSQDLTGDGNTIYF. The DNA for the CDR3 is TGTGCCAGCAGCCAGGATTTGACAGGGGATGGAAACACCATATATTTT.

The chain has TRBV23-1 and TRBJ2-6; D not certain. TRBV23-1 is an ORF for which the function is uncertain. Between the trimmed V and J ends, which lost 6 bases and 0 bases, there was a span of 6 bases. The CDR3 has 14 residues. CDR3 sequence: CASSLGSGANVLTF. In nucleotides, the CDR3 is TGCGCCAGCAGCCTAGGCTCTGGGGCCAACGTCCTGACTTTC.

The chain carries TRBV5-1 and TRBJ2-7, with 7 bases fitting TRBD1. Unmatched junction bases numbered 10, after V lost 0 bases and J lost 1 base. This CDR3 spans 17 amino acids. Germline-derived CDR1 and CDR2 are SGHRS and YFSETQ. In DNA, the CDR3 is TGCGCCAGCAGCTTGGCCAAGCAGGACAGGATGTCCTACGAGCAGTACTTC. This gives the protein CASSLAKQDRMSYEQYF.

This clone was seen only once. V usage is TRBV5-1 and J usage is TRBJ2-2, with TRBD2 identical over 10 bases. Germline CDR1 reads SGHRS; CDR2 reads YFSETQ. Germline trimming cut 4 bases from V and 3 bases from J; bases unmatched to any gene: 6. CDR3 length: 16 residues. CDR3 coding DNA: TGCGCCAGCAGCACTGGACTAGCGGAAGACACCGGGGAGCTGTTTTTT. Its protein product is CASSTGLAEDTGELFF.

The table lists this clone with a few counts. The CDR3 DNA sequence: TGTGCCAGCAGTTTAGCTGCGGGGGGAAACACTGAAGCTTTCTTT. Translation gives CASSLAAGGNTEAFF. The V and J genes are TRBV27 and TRBJ1-1, with D tentatively TRBD1 (5 bases). CDR3 length: 15 amino acids. Germline CDR1 and CDR2: MNHEY and SMNVEV (reference sequence). Trimming stripped 2 bases from V and 2 bases from J, with 12 bases between.

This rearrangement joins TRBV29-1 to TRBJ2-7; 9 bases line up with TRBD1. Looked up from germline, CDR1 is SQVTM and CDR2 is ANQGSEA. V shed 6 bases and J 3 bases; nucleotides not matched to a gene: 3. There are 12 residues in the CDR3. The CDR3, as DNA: TGCAGCGTGGGGACAGGGAGCTACGAGCAGTACTTC. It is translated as CSVGTGSYEQYF.

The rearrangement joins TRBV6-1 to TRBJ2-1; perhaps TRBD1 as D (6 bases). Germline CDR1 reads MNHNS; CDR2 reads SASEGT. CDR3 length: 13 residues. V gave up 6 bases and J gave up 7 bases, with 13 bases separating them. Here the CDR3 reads CASRILGGNEQFF. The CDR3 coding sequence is TGTGCCAGCAGAATACTAGGGGGTAATGAGCAGTTCTTC.

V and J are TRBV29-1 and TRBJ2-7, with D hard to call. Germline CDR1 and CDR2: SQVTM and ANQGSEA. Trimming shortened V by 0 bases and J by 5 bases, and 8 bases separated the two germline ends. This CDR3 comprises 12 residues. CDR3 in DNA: TGCAGCGTTGAAGATTCAGGCCACGAGCAGTACTTC. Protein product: CSVEDSGHEQYF.

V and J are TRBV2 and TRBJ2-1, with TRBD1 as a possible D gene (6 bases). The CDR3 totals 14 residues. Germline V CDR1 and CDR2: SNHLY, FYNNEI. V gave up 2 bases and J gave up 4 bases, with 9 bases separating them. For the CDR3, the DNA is TGTGCCAGCAGTGAACAACAGGGATACAATGAGCAGTTCTTC. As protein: CASSEQQGYNEQFF.

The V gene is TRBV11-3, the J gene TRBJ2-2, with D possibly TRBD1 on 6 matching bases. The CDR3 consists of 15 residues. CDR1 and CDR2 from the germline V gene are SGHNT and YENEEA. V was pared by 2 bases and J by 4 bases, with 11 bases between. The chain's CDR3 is CASSLLTGSTGELFF. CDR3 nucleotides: TGTGCCAGCAGCTTACTGACAGGTTCCACCGGGGAGCTGTTTTTT. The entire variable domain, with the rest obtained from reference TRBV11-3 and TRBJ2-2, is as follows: EAGVVQSPRYKIIEKKQPVAFWCNPISGHNTLYWYLQNLGQGPELLIRYENEEAVDDSQLPKDRFSAERLKGVDSTLKIQPAELGDSAVYLCASSLLTGSTGELFFGEGSRLTVL.

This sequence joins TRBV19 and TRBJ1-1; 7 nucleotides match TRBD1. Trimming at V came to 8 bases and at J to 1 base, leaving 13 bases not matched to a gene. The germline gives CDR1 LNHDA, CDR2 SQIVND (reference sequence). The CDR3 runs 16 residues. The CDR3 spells CASDGNRGYRNTEAFF. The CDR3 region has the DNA TGTGCCAGTGACGGGAACAGGGGCTATCGGAACACTGAAGCTTTCTTT.

This CDR3 reads CASSQGLAGGSGTGELFF. CDR3 sequence (DNA): TGTGCCAGCAGCCAAGGACTAGCGGGGGGGAGTGGCACCGGGGAGCTGTTTTTT. The chain joins TRBV4-2 to TRBJ2-2; 14 nucleotides agree with TRBD2. The V segment lost 1 base and the J segment 4 bases; nucleotides outside the gene matches: 5. Germline V gene sequence: CDR1 LGHNA, CDR2 YNFKEQ. The CDR3 totals 18 residues.

The CDR3 region has the DNA TGTGCCAGCACCAGGACGCAGGGGCAGGGGGCTTTCTTT. Its translation: CASTRTQGQGAFF. The rearrangement joins TRBV6-5 to TRBJ1-1; D perhaps matches TRBD1 (6 bases). The V gene's germline CDR1 is MNHEY and CDR2 SVGAGI. V was clipped by 7 bases and J by 11 bases, with 20 bases between them. The CDR3 spans 13 residues.

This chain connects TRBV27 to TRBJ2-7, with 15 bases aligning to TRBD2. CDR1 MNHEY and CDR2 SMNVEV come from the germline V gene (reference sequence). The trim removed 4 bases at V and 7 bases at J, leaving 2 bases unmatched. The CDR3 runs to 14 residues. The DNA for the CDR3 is TGTGCCAGCAGTTGGACTAGCGGGAGGGGGGAGCAGTACTTC. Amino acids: CASSWTSGRGEQYF.

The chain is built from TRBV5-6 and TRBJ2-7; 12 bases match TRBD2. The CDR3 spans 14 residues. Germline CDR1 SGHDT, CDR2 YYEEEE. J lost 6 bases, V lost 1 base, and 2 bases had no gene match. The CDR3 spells CASSLTSGRSEQYF. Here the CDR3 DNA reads TGTGCCAGCAGCTTGACTAGCGGGAGGAGCGAGCAGTACTTC.